At least ten counts were recorded for the clone carrying this T cell receptor (beta chain). The data are from a study of T-cell reconstitution after alpha-beta-depleted transplantation in children. The authors prepared the TCRbeta library with unique molecular identifiers. TCRdb reanalysed the PCR reads using MiXCR and keeps one entry per CDR3 protein. The repertoire has roughly 90,000 distinct CDR3 sequences, over 9% of them found once; the top ten carry 14%. The clonotype comes from a human donor who donated a stem cell graft to a child with inherited bone marrow failure. This sample comprised PBMCs from the stem cell graft donor, obtained from the stem cell graft.

The CDR3 region is CASSKRTASYEQYF. In DNA form, the CDR3 reads TGTGCCAGCAGCAAGAGGACGGCCTCCTACGAGCAGTACTTC. The genes are TRBV3-1 and TRBJ2-7; D is unresolved. Germline V gene data show CDR1 as LGHDT and CDR2 as YNNKEL (reference sequence). The CDR3 consists of 14 residues. V shed 5 bases and J shed 0 bases, with 11 bases lying between them.